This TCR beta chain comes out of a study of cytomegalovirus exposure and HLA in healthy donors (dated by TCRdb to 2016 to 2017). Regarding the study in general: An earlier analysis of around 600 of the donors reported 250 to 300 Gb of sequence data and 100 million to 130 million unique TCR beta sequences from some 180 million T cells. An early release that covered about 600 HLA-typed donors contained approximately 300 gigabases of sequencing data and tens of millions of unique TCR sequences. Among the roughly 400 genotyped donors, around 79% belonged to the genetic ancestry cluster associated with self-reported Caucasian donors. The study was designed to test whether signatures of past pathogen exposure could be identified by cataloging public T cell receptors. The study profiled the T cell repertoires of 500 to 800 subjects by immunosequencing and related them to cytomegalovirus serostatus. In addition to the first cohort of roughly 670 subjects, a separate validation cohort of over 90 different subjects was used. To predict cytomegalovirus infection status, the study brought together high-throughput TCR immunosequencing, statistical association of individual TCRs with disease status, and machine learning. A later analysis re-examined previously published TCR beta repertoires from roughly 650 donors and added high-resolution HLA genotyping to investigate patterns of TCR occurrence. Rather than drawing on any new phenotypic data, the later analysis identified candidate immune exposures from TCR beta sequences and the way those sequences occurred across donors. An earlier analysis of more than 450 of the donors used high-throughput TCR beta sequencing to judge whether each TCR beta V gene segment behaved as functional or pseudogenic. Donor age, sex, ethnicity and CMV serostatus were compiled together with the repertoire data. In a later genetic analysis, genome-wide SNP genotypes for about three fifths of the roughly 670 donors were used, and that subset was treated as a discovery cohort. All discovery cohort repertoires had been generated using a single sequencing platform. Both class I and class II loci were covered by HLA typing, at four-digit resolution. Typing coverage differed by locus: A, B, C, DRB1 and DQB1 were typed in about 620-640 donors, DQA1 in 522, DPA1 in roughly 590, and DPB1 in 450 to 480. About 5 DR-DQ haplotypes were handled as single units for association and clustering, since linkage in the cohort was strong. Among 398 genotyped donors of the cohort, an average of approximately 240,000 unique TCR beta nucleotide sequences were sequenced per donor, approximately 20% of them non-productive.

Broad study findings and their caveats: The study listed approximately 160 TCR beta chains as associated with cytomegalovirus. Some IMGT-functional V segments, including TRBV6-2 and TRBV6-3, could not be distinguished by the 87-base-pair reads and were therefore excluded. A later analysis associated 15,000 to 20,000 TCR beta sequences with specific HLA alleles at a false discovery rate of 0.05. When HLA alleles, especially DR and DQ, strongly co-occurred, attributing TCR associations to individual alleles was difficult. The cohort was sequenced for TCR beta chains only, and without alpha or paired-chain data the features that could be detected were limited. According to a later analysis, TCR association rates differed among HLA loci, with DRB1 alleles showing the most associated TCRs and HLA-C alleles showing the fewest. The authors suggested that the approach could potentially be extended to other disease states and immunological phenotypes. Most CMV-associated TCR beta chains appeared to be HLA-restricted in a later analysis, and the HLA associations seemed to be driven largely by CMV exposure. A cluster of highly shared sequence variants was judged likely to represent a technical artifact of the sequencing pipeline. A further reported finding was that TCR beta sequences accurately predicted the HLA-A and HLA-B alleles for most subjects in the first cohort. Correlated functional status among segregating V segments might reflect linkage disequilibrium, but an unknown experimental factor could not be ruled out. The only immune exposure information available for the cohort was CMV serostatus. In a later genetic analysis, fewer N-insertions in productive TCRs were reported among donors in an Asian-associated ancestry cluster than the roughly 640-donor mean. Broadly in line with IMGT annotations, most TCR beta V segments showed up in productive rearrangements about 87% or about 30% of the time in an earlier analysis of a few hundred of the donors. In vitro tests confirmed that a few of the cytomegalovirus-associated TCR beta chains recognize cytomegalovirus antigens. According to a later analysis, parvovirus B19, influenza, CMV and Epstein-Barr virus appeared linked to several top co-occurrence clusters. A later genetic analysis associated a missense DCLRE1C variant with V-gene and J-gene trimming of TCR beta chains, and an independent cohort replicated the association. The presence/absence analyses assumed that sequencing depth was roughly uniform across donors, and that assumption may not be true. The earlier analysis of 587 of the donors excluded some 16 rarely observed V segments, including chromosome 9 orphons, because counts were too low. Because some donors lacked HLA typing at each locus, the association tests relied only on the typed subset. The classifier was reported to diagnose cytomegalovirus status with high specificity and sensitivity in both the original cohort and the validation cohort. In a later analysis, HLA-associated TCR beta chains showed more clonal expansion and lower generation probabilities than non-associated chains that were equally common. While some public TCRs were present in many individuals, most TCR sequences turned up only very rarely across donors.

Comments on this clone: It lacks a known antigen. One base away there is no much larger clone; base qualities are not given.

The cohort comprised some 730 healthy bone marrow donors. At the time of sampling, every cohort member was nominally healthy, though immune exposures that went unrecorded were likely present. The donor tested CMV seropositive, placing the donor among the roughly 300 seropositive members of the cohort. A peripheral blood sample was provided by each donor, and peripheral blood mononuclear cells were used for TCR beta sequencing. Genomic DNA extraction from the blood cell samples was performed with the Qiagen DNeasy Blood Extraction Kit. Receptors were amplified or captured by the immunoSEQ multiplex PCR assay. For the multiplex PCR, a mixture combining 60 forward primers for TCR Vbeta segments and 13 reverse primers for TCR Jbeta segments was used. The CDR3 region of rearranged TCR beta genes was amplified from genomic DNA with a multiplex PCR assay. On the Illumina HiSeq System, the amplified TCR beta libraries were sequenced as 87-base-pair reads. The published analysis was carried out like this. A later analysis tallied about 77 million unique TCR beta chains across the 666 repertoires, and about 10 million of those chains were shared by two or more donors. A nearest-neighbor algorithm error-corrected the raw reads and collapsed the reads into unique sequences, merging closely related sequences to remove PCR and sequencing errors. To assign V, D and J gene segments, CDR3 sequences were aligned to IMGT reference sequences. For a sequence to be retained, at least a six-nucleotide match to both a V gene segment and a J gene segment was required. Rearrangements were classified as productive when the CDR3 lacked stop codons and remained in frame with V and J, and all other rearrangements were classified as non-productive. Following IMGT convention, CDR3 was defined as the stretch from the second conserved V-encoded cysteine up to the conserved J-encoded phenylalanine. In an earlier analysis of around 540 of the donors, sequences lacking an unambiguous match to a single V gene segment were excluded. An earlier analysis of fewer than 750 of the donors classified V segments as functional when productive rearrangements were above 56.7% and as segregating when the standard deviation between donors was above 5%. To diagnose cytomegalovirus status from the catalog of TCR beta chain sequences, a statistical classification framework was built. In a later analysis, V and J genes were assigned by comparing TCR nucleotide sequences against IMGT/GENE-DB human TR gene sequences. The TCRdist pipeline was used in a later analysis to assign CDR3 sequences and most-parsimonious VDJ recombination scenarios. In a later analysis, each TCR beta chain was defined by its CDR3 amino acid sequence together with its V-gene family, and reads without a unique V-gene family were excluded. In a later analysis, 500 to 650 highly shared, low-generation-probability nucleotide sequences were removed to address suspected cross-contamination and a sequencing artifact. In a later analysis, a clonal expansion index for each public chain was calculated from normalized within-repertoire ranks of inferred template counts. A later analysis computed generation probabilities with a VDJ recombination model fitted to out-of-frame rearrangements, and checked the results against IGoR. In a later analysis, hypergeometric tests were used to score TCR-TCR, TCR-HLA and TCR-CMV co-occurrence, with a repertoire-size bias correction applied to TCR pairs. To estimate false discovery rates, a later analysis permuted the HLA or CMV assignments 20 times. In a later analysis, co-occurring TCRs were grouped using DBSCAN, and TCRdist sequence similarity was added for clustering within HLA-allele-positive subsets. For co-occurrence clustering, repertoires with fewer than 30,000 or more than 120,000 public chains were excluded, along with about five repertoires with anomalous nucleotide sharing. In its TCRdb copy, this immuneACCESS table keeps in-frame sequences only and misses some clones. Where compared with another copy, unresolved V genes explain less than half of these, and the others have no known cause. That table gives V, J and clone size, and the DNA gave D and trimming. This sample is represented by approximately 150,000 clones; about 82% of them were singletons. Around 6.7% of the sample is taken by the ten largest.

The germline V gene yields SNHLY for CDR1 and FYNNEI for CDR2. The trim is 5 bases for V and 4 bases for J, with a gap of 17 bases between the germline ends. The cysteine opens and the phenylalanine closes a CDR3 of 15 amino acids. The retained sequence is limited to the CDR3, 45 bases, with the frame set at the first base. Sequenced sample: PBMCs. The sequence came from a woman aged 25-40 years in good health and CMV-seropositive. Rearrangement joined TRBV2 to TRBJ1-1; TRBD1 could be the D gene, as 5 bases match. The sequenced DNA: TGTGCCAGCAGTCCCTTTGCCCCGGGGGTCACTGAAGCTTTCTTT. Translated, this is CASSPFAPGVTEAFF.